The 20 T cell receptor beta chains below were found in one sample sequenced in a study of cytomegalovirus exposure and HLA in healthy donors. With 60 Vbeta and 13 Jbeta primers, the PCR was carried out. The assay was immunoSEQ multiplex PCR, and TCRdb's table has in-frame clones only and misses some. Of over 150,000 clones listed, about three quarters are singletons. The specimen was PBMCs. These receptor sequences come from a woman aged 45-59 years in good health and CMV-seropositive.

The chain is built from TRBV5-1 and TRBJ2-3; D is undetermined. The CDR3 is 14 residues long. Germline CDR1 is SGHRS and CDR2 is YFSETQ. V was pared by 0 bases and J by 6 bases, with 11 bases between. The CDR3 loop reads CASSLDPPVDTQYF. The CDR3 DNA reads TGCGCCAGCAGCTTGGACCCCCCAGTTGATACGCAGTATTTT.

The rearrangement joins TRBV7-9 to TRBJ1-5; D possibly corresponds to TRBD1 (5 bases). Looked up from germline, CDR1 is SEHNR and CDR2 is FQNEAQ (reference sequence). The length of the CDR3 is 13 residues. The germline V and J ends were trimmed by 4 bases and 5 bases, with 9 bases remaining between them. This chain's CDR3 is CASSSQGDQPQHF. The CDR3, as DNA: TGTGCCAGCAGCTCCCAGGGTGATCAGCCCCAGCATTTT.

This chain joins TRBV7-9 and TRBJ2-2, with TRBD1 identical over 8 bases. The V gene end was trimmed by 7 bases and the J gene end by 4 bases; junction bases not matched to a gene: 5. Per the germline V gene, CDR1 is SEHNR and CDR2 is FQNEAQ (reference sequence). This CDR3 region has 14 residues. CDR3 residues: CASTDRGSTGELFF. The CDR3 DNA reads TGTGCCAGCACCGACAGGGGATCCACCGGGGAGCTGTTTTTT.

This chain uses TRBV5-1 with TRBJ1-1, with TRBD1 as a possible D gene (6 bases). CDR1 and CDR2 from the germline V gene are SGHRS and YFSETQ. The V end was cut by 0 bases, the J end by 4 bases, with 10 bases between. The length of the CDR3 is 14 residues. CDR3 sequence: CASSLGTEGTEAFF. The CDR3 nucleotides read TGCGCCAGCAGCTTGGGGACAGAGGGCACTGAAGCTTTCTTT.

The chain couples TRBV10-3 to TRBJ1-6; 7 nucleotides align to TRBD1. V shed 6 bases and J 5 bases; nucleotides not matched to a gene: 7. The CDR3 extends over 15 amino acids. Germline V gene lookup returns CDR1 ENHRY and CDR2 SYGVKD. CDR3 DNA: TGTGCCATCAGGAACATCGGGACAGATAATTCACCCCTCCACTTT. Encoded protein: CAIRNIGTDNSPLHF.

V is TRBV5-4 and J is TRBJ2-4, with 7 bases lining up with TRBD2. The CDR3 sequence is 15 residues long. V lost 3 bases, J lost 8 bases, and 11 bases stayed unmatched. Germline V gives CDR1 SGHNT, CDR2 YYREEE (reference sequence). The CDR3 bases are TGTGCCAGCAGCTCGCCGACTAGCCAGGGTCACATTCAGTACTTC. It yields the protein CASSSPTSQGHIQYF.

CDR3 bases: TGTGCCAGCAGCTTGGGGGTCAGGGAGAACACTGAAGCTTTCTTT. Encoded protein: CASSLGVRENTEAFF. V is TRBV5-4 and J is TRBJ1-1; D might be TRBD1 (5 bases). V lost 0 bases to trimming and J lost 1 base, with 10 bases between them. The germline CDR1 and CDR2 sequences are SGHNT and YYREEE (reference sequence). The CDR3 is made up of 15 amino acids.

This chain connects TRBV5-5 to TRBJ2-5, with TRBD1 matching over 12 bases. The CDR3 covers 16 residues. Trimming at V came to 6 bases and at J to 4 bases, leaving 10 bases not matched to a gene. Germline CDR1 reads SGHKS; CDR2 reads YYEKEE (reference sequence). The CDR3 is CASILSGTGGVETQYF. DNA for the CDR3: TGTGCCAGCATCTTATCCGGGACAGGGGGCGTAGAGACCCAGTACTTC. The whole variable domain, remainder taken from reference TRBV5-5 and TRBJ2-5, is DAGVTQSPTHLIKTRGQQVTLRCSPISGHKSVSWYQQVLGQGPQFIFQYYEKEERGRGNFPDRFSARQFPNYSSELNVNALLLGDSALYLCASILSGTGGVETQYFGPGTRLLVL.

The rearrangement uses TRBV6-1 and TRBJ2-2, with unresolved D. V was cut by 2 bases and J by 1 base, with 11 bases left in between. CDR3 length equals 16 residues. Germline CDR1 and CDR2: MNHNS and SASEGT. The chain's CDR3 is CASSEWVTQNTGELFF. The CDR3 nucleotides are TGTGCCAGCAGTGAATGGGTGACTCAGAACACCGGGGAGCTGTTTTTT.

The chain carries TRBV2 and TRBJ2-3, with unresolved D. Germline CDR1 and CDR2: SNHLY and FYNNEI. Trimming cost V 10 bases and J 6 bases, with 20 bases left between them. The CDR3 covers 14 residues. The DNA of the CDR3 is TGTGCCACACAAGACTCGAACCTGGCGGATACGCAGTATTTT. This translates into CATQDSNLADTQYF.

This clone was observed a few times. The genes are TRBV10-3 and TRBJ1-1; weak D call: TRBD1 (5 bases). The germline gives CDR1 ENHRY, CDR2 SYGVKD. The CDR3 loop spans 14 amino acids. Between the trimmed V and J ends, which lost 2 bases and 2 bases, there was a span of 9 bases. CDR3 sequence: CAISEGRANTEAFF. CDR3 DNA: TGTGCCATCAGTGAGGGCAGGGCAAACACTGAAGCTTTCTTT.

V and J are TRBV6-6 and TRBJ2-7; 7 positions match TRBD2. The CDR3 is 15 amino acids. J gave up 6 bases and V 3 bases, and 11 bases lay outside the gene matches. Germline values: CDR1 MNHNY, CDR2 SVGAGI (reference sequence). The CDR3 reads CASSYPRTSDGEQYF. CDR3 sequence (DNA): TGTGCCAGCAGTTATCCCCGGACTAGTGACGGCGAGCAGTACTTC.

This chain links TRBV28 with TRBJ1-1; 9 bases map to TRBD1. The CDR3 extends over 15 amino acids. J lost 5 bases, V lost 6 bases, and 10 bases had no gene match. Germline assignment: CDR1 MDHEN and CDR2 SYDVKM. The chain's CDR3 is CASRGTGTGLTEAFF. CDR3 coding DNA: TGTGCCAGCAGGGGGACGGGGACAGGGTTAACTGAAGCTTTCTTT.

The V gene is TRBV5-1, the J gene TRBJ2-7; 12 bases are shared with TRBD2. J gave up 3 bases and V 6 bases, and 19 bases lay outside the gene matches. The CDR3 has 19 residues. Germline loops: CDR1 SGHRS, CDR2 YFSETQ. CDR3 in amino acids: CASTLGTGVRTSGIYEQYF. DNA for the CDR3: TGCGCCAGCACCCTTGGGACAGGGGTTCGGACTAGCGGGATCTACGAGCAGTACTTC. Variable domain in full (rest from reference TRBV5-1 and TRBJ2-7): KAGVTQTPRYLIKTRGQQVTLSCSPISGHRSVSWYQQTPGQGLQFLFEYFSETQRNKGNFPGRFSGRQFSNSRSEMNVSTLELGDSALYLCASTLGTGVRTSGIYEQYFGPGTRLTVT.

The chain couples TRBV7-2 to TRBJ2-5, with 7 bases lining up with TRBD2. CDR3 length: 13 residues. The V segment lost 10 bases and the J segment 4 bases; nucleotides outside the gene matches: 9. From germline, CDR1 is SGHTA and CDR2 FQGNSA. The CDR3 loop reads CATWGGVGETQYF. CDR3 DNA sequence: TGTGCCACCTGGGGGGGGGTGGGAGAGACCCAGTACTTC.

The V and J genes are TRBV7-3 and TRBJ2-1; TRBD1 matches at 8 bases. This CDR3 comprises 15 residues. Germline trimming cut 7 bases from V and 4 bases from J; bases unmatched to any gene: 9. CDR1 and CDR2 (germline): SGHTA, FQGTGA. CDR3 sequence: CASTLQGGAYNEQFF. The CDR3 region has the DNA TGTGCCAGCACCCTACAGGGGGGAGCTTACAATGAGCAGTTCTTC.

The V call is TRBV30, the J call TRBJ1-1; D possibly corresponds to TRBD1 (6 bases). V was shortened by 0 bases and J by 1 base, with 9 bases between the two germline ends. There are 14 residues in the CDR3. CDR1 and CDR2 (germline): GTSNPN, SVGIG (reference sequence). This CDR3 reads CAWSVRQANTEAFF. Here the CDR3 DNA reads TGTGCCTGGAGTGTACGACAGGCGAACACTGAAGCTTTCTTT.

The CDR3 nucleotides are TGTGCCAGCAGCCAACTCGCCTACGAGCAGTACTTC. Residues: CASSQLAYEQYF. J is TRBJ2-7 and V is TRBV7-2; D is unclear. V was pared by 5 bases and J by 2 bases, with 7 bases between. The CDR3 runs to 12 residues. Germline CDR1 and CDR2: SGHTA and FQGNSA.

The chain recombines TRBV5-8 with TRBJ2-1; 7 bases align to TRBD2. The trim removed 8 bases at V and 8 bases at J, leaving 19 bases unmatched. Per the germline V gene, CDR1 is SGHTS and CDR2 is YDEGEE. The CDR3 loop spans 16 amino acids. CDR3 nucleotide sequence: TGTGCCAGTCGACTAGCTGTCCTCCCCATATCGGATGAGCAGTTCTTC. Translated, it gives CASRLAVLPISDEQFF.

As to this clone: Relative to the germline gene, one junction end is altered; a read error may explain this. V is TRBV2 and J is TRBJ2-1, with 13 bases lining up with TRBD2. The length of the CDR3 is 16 residues. Germline-derived CDR1 and CDR2 are SNHLY and FYNNEI. CDR3 nucleotide sequence: TGTGCCAGCACTAAATCGACTAGCGGGGGGACCGGGATCTTCCTCTTC. It yields the protein CASTKSTSGGTGIFLF.